The sequence of this T cell receptor beta chain was determined in a study of T cells in Graves' hyperthyroidism and ophthalmopathy. Germline values: CDR1 LNHNV, CDR2 YYDKDF (reference sequence). Trimming stripped 2 bases from V and 3 bases from J, with 2 bases between. This CDR3 has 12 amino acids. TCR beta CDR3 sequences were amplified from RNA transcripts. The primer set for the first-round RT-PCR of the TCR CDR3 was HTBI. Using its own MiXCR run on the multiplex PCR reads, TCRdb lists one record per CDR3 protein. This table holds 500,000 to 550,000 distinct CDR3 sequences, less than 25% found once.

This TCR came from a man between 18 and 35 years old with Graves' hyperthyroidism. Material for sequencing was blood. This rearrangement joins TRBV15 to TRBJ1-5; D ambiguous. CDR3 nucleotides: TGTGCCACCAGCAGATTCAATCAGCCCCAGCATTTT. This sequence encodes CATSRFNQPQHF.